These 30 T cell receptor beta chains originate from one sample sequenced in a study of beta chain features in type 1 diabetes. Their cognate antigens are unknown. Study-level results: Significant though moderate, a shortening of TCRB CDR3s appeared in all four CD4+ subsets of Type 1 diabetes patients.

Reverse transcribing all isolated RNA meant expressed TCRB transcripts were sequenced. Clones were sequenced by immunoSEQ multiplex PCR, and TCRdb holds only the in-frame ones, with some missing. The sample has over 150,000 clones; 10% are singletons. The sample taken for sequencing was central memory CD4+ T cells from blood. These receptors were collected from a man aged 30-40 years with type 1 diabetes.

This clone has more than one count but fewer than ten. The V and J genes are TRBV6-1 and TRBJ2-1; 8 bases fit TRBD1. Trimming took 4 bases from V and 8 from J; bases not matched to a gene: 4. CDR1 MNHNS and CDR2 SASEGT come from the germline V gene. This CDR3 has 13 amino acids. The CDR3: CASSGRGRDEQFF. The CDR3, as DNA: TGTGCCAGCAGTGGCAGGGGGCGGGATGAGCAGTTCTTC.

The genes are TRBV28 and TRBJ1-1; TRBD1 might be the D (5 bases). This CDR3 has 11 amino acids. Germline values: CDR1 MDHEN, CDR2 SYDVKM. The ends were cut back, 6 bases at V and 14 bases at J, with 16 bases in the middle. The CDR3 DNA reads TGTGCCAGCAGCATGGGACTGGACTGCTTCTTT. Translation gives CASSMGLDCFF.

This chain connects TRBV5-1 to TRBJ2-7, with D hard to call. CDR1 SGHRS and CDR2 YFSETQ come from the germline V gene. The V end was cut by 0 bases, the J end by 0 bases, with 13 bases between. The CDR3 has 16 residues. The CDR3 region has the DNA TGCGCCAGCAGCTTGGGTGCCCAGAACCCCTCCTACGAGCAGTACTTC. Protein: CASSLGAQNPSYEQYF.

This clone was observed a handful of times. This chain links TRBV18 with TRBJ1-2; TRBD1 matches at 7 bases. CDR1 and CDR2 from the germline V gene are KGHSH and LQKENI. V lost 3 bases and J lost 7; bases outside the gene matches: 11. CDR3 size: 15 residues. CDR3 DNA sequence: TGTGCCAGCTCACCGCTAGAACAGGGGACCGGTGGCTACACCTTC. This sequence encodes CASSPLEQGTGGYTF.

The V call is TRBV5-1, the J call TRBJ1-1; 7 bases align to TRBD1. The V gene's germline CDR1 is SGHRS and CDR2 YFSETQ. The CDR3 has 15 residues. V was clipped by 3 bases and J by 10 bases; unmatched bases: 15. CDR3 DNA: TGCGCCAGCAGCTCCTCCCCGGACAGGCAGTATAGAGCTTTCTTT. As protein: CASSSSPDRQYRAFF.

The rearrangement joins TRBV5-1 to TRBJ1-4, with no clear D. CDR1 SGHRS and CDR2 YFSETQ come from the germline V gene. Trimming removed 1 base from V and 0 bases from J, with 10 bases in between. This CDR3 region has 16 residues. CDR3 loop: CASSLTAVTTNEKLFF. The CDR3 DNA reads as TGCGCCAGCAGCTTGACGGCGGTTACAACTAATGAAAAACTGTTTTTT.

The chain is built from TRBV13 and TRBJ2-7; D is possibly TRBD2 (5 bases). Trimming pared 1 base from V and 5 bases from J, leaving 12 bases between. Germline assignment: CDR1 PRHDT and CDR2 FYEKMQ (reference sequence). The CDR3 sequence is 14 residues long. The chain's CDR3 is CASSLAGEGNEQYF. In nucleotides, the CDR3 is TGTGCCAGCAGCTTAGCCGGAGAGGGAAACGAGCAGTACTTC.

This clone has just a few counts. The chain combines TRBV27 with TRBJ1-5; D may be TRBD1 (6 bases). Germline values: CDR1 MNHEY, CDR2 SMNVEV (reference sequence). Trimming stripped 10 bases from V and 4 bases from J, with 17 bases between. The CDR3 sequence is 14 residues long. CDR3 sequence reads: CATAGGPRNQPQHF. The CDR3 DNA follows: TGTGCCACCGCGGGGGGCCCTCGGAATCAGCCCCAGCATTTT.

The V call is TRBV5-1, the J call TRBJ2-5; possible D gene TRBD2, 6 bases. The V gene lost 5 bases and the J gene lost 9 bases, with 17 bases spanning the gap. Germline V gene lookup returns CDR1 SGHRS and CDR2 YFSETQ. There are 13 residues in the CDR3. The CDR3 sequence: CASSWGYSGAQYF. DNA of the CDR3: TGCGCCAGCAGTTGGGGATATTCGGGGGCCCAGTACTTC.

The CDR3 protein is CASSPRAGGFNEQYF. CDR3 bases: TGTGCCAGCTCACCACGGGCGGGAGGGTTCAACGAGCAGTACTTC. The chain has TRBV18 and TRBJ2-7; TRBD2 aligns across 9 bases. Germline CDR1 is KGHSH and CDR2 is LQKENI. The V gene end was trimmed by 1 base and the J gene end by 5 bases; junction bases not matched to a gene: 6. The CDR3 sequence is 15 residues long.

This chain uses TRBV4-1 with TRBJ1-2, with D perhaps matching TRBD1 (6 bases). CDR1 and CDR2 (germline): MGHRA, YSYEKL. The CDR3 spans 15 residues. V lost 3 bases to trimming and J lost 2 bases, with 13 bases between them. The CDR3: CASSQGAATNYGYTF. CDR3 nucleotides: TGCGCCAGCAGCCAGGGGGCAGCAACCAACTATGGCTACACCTTC.

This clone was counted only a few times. CDR3 in amino acids: CASVEDGTDTQYF. CDR3 bases: TGTGCCTCAGTAGAGGATGGCACAGATACGCAGTATTTT. The chain uses TRBV30 and TRBJ2-3, with D uncertain. Germline V gene data show CDR1 as GTSNPN and CDR2 as SVGIG (reference sequence). Trimming removed 7 bases at V and 1 base at J, with 12 bases between. The CDR3 loop spans 13 amino acids.

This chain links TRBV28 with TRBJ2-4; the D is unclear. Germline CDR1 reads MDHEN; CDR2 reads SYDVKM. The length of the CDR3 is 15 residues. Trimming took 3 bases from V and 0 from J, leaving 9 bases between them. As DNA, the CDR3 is TGTGCCAGCAGTTTCCGCGGCTTAGCCAAAAACATTCAGTACTTC. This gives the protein CASSFRGLAKNIQYF.

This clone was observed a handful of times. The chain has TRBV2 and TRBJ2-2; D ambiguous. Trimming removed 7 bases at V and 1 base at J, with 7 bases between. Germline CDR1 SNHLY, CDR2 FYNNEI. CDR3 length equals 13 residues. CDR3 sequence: CASMSQNTGELFF. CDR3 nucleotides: TGTGCCAGCATGAGCCAGAACACCGGGGAGCTGTTTTTT.

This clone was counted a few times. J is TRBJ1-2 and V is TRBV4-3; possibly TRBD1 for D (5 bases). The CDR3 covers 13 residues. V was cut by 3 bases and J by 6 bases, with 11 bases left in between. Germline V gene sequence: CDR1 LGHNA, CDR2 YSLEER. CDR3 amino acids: CASSQPGGDGYTF. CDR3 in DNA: TGCGCCAGCAGCCAGCCGGGGGGGGATGGCTACACCTTC.

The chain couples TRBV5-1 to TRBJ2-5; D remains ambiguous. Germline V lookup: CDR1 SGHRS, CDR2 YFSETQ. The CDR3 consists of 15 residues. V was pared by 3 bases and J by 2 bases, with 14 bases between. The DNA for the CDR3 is TGCGCCAGCAGCTCTAATACCCAAGAGCAAGAGACCCAGTACTTC. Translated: CASSSNTQEQETQYF.

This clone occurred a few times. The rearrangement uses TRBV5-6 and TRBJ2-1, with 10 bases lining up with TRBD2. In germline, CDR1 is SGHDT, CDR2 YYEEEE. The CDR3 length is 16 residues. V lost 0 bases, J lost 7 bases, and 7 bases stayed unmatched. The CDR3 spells CASSLVGQREGNEQFF. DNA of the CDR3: TGTGCCAGCAGCTTGGTGGGGCAGCGGGAGGGAAATGAGCAGTTCTTC.

The CDR3 DNA reads as TGTGCCAGCAGCCTAGGAAGCGGGAGTGGCTCCTACAATGAGCAGTTCTTC. It encodes CASSLGSGSGSYNEQFF. The chain recombines TRBV7-9 with TRBJ2-1, with 8 bases lining up with TRBD2. After removal of 5 bases from V and 0 bases from J, the junction contained 9 bases not matched to a gene. CDR3 length equals 17 residues. In germline, CDR1 is SEHNR, CDR2 FQNEAQ (reference sequence).

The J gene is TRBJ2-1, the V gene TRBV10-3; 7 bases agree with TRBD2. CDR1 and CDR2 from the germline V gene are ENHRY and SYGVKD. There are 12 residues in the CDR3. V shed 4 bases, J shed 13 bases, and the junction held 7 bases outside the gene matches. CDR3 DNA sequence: TGTGCCATCAGTGGAACGACGGGAGGCCAGTTCTTC. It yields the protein CAISGTTGGQFF.

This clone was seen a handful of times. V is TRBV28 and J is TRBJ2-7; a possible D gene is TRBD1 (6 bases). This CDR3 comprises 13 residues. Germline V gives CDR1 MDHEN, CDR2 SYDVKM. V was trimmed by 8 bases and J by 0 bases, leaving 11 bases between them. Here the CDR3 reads CASVGTTSYEQYF. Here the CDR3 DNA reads TGTGCCAGCGTTGGGACAACCTCCTACGAGCAGTACTTC.

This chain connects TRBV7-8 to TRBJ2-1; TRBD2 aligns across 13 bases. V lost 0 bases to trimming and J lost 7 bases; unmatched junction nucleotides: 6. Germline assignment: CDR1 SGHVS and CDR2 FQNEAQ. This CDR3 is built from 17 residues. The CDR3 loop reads CASSLAGTSGIGNEQFF. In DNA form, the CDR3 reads TGTGCCAGCAGCTTAGCCGGGACTAGCGGGATTGGGAATGAGCAGTTCTTC. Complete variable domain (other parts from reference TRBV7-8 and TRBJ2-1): GAGVSQSPRYKVAKRGQDVALRCDPISGHVSLFWYQQALGQGPEFLTYFQNEAQLDKSGLPSDRFFAERPEGSVSTLKIQRTQQEDSAVYLCASSLAGTSGIGNEQFFGPGTRLTVL.

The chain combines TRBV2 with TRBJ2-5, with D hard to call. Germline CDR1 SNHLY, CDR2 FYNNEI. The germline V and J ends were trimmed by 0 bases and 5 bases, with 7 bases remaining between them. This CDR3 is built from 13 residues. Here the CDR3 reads CASSEARRETQYF. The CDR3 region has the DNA TGTGCCAGCAGTGAAGCCCGTCGGGAGACCCAGTACTTC.

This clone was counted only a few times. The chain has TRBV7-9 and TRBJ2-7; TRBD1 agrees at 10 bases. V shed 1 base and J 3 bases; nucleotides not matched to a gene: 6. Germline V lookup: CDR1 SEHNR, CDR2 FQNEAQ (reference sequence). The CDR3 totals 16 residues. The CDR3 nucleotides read TGTGCCAGCAGCTTAGAGGGGGGACAGGGGTTCTACGAGCAGTACTTC. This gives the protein CASSLEGGQGFYEQYF.

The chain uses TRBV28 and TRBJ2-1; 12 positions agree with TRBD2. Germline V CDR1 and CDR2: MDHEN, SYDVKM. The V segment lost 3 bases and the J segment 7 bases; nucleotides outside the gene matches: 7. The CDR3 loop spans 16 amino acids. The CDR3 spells CASSFSLAGGKNEQFF. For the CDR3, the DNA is TGTGCCAGCAGTTTTTCACTAGCGGGAGGAAAAAATGAGCAGTTCTTC. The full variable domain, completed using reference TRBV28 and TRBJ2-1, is DVKVTQSSRYLVKRTGEKVFLECVQDMDHENMFWYRQDPGLGLRLIYFSYDVKMKEKGDIPEGYSVSREKKERFSLILESASTNQTSMYLCASSFSLAGGKNEQFFGPGTRLTVL.

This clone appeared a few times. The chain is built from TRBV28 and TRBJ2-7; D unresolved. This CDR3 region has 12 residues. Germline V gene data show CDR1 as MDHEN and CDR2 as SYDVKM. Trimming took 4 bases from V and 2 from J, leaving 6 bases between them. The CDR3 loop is CASSYSTYEQYF. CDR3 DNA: TGTGCCAGCAGTTACTCAACCTACGAGCAGTACTTC.

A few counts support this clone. The CDR3 DNA sequence: TGTGCCAGCAGTGGGGCAGGTCAAGAGACCCAGTACTTC. It yields the protein CASSGAGQETQYF. The chain recombines TRBV25-1 with TRBJ2-5; D is uncertain. This CDR3 spans 13 amino acids. Trimming left V 4 bases short and J 2 bases short, with 8 bases between. Germline assignment: CDR1 MGHDK and CDR2 SYGVNS.

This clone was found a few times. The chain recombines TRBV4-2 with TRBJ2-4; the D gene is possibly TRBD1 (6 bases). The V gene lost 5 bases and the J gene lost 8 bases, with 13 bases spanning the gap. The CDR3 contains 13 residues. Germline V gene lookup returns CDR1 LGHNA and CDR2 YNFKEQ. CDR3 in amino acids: CASSGARGDIQYF. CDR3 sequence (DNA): TGTGCCAGCAGCGGCGCCAGGGGCGACATTCAGTACTTC.

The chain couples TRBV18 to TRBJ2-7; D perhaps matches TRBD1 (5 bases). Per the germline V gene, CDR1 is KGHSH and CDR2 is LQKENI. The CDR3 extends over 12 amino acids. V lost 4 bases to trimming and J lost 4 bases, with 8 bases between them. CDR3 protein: CASSLDRYEQYF. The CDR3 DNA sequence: TGTGCCAGCTCACTCGACAGATACGAGCAGTACTTC.

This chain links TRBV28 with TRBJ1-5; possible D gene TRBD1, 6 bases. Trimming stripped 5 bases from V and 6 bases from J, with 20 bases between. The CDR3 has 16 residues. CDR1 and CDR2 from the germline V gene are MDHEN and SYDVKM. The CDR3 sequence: CASSRYTGLGGQPQHF. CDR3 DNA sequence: TGTGCCAGCAGTCGGTATACAGGGTTAGGAGGTCAGCCCCAGCATTTT.

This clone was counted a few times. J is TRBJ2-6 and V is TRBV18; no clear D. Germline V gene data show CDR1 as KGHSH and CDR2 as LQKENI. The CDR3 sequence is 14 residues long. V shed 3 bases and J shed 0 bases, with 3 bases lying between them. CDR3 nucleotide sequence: TGTGCCAGCTCACCTATCTCTGGGGCCAACGTCCTGACTTTC. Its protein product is CASSPISGANVLTF.